A single sample gave rise to the 18 T cell receptor beta chains below, sequenced in a study of CD8 T cells in Susac syndrome. Random hexamers were used to reverse transcribe the RNA input (0.5 to 1 ug). TCRdb itself ran the immunoSEQ multiplex PCR reads through MiXCR, one entry per CDR3 protein. The sample includes roughly 170,000 distinct CDR3 sequences, approximately 94% of them seen just once. The sequenced sample was CD4+ T cells from PBMCs. Every receptor here comes from a human donor with multiple sclerosis.

This chain joins TRBV4-2 and TRBJ2-5; D is unresolved. This CDR3 is 13 amino acids long. Germline loops: CDR1 LGHNA, CDR2 YNFKEQ. V was clipped by 1 base and J by 6 bases, with 9 bases between them. The CDR3 coding sequence is TGTGCCAGCAGCCAAGGGCTCGATAAGACCCAGTACTTC. As protein: CASSQGLDKTQYF.

This chain's CDR3 is CASSQAVQETQYF. CDR3 nucleotides: TGCGCCAGCAGCCAAGCAGTCCAAGAGACCCAGTACTTC. The V call is TRBV4-1, the J call TRBJ2-5, with D hard to call. There are 13 residues in the CDR3. The V end lost 1 base, the J end lost 1 base, and 4 bases lay between the germline ends. From germline, CDR1 is MGHRA and CDR2 YSYEKL.

The rearrangement joins TRBV28 to TRBJ2-5; D assignment may be TRBD1 or TRBD2 (5 bases each). There are 13 residues in the CDR3. CDR1 MDHEN and CDR2 SYDVKM come from the germline V gene. Trimming took off 5 bases at V and 5 bases at J, with 12 bases between the two ends. The CDR3 DNA sequence: TGTGCCAGCAGTCCCGGGACCGGGGAGACCCAGTACTTC. Translated, it gives CASSPGTGETQYF.

The rearrangement links TRBV27 to TRBJ1-2, with 12 bases that match TRBD1. The CDR3 loop spans 16 amino acids. CDR1 and CDR2 (germline): MNHEY, SMNVEV (reference sequence). The V gene end was trimmed by 6 bases and the J gene end by 4 bases; junction bases not matched to a gene: 9. CDR3 nucleotides: TGTGCCAGCAGCCTAGGGGGGACAGGGGGCTTCTATGGCTACACCTTC. Translating gives CASSLGGTGGFYGYTF.

This rearrangement joins TRBV6-6 to TRBJ2-1; TRBD1 matches at 7 bases. Per germline, CDR1 MNHNY and CDR2 SVGAGI (reference sequence). This CDR3 region has 12 residues. V shed 5 bases and J 10 bases; nucleotides not matched to a gene: 5. The CDR3 DNA reads TGTGCCAGCAGTCAGCCGGGACAGGAGCAGTTCTTC. Protein product: CASSQPGQEQFF.

The chain employs TRBV12-3 or TRBV12-4 and TRBJ2-1; the match to TRBD1 covers 8 bases. Losses at the gene ends were 5 bases for V and 2 bases for J; bases not matched to a gene: 5. CDR3 length: 15 amino acids. CDR3 in amino acids: CASSVDRGTYNEQFF. The CDR3 coding sequence is TGTGCCAGCAGTGTAGACAGGGGAACCTACAATGAGCAGTTCTTC.

V and J are TRBV12-3 or TRBV12-4 and TRBJ1-1; tentatively, D is TRBD1 (5 bases). V was cut by 6 bases and J by 0 bases, with 8 bases left in between. There are 13 residues in the CDR3. The CDR3 loop reads CASSGQMNTEAFF. The CDR3 nucleotides are TGTGCCAGCAGCGGACAAATGAACACTGAAGCTTTCTTT.

V usage is TRBV30 and J usage is TRBJ1-2; 8 bases fit TRBD1. With 4 bases clipped from V and 5 bases from J, the junction kept 18 bases outside the gene matches. The CDR3 loop spans 17 amino acids. Germline V lookup: CDR1 GTSNPN, CDR2 SVGIG (reference sequence). CDR3 in DNA: TGTGCCTGGACCACCTGGACAGGGCCCGGTTCTCAATATGGCTACACCTTC. Translation: CAWTTWTGPGSQYGYTF.

This clonotype was picked up one time. The chain carries TRBV18 and TRBJ2-3; D possibly corresponds to TRBD1 (6 bases). Germline V gene lookup returns CDR1 KGHSH and CDR2 LQKENI. The CDR3 extends over 18 amino acids. V was cut by 4 bases and J by 1 base, with 21 bases left in between. DNA for the CDR3: TGTGCCAGCTCACTACGCAATATGGGCCGACAGGGCACAGATACGCAGTATTTT. The encoded protein is CASSLRNMGRQGTDTQYF.

CDR3 in DNA: TGCGCCAGCAGCCAAGGACCTAGCCCTTCGACAGATACGCAGTATTTT. Translation gives CASSQGPSPSTDTQYF. The chain is built from TRBV4-3 and TRBJ2-3; the D gene is possibly TRBD2 (5 bases). Trimming left V 1 base short and J 3 bases short, with 14 bases between. The CDR3 covers 16 residues. Germline V gene data show CDR1 as LGHNA and CDR2 as YSLEER.

The chain carries TRBV6-5 and TRBJ2-2; possible D gene TRBD2, 5 bases. From germline, CDR1 is MNHEY and CDR2 SVGAGI. The CDR3 runs to 15 residues. V dropped 0 bases and J dropped 4 bases, with 9 bases sitting between them. The CDR3 nucleotides are TGTGCCAGCAGTTACTCGCAGACTACCACCGGGGAGCTGTTTTTT. Translated, it gives CASSYSQTTTGELFF.

V is TRBV12-3 or TRBV12-4 and J is TRBJ2-2; D might be TRBD2 (6 bases). The CDR3 loop spans 16 amino acids. The V end lost 7 bases, the J end lost 0 bases, and 15 bases lay between the germline ends. The CDR3: CASTPGLFANTGELFF. The CDR3 DNA follows: TGTGCCAGCACCCCGGGACTCTTCGCGAACACCGGGGAGCTGTTTTTT.

The gene calls are TRBV15 and TRBJ2-2; 10 bases agree with TRBD2. CDR3 length: 16 amino acids. From germline, CDR1 is LNHNV and CDR2 YYDKDF (reference sequence). Losses at the gene ends were 3 bases for V and 7 bases for J; bases not matched to a gene: 8. CDR3 nucleotides: TGTGCCACCAGCAGGGCTAGCGGGAGTGTGGTCGGGGAGCTGTTTTTT. This encodes CATSRASGSVVGELFF.

This clonotype was seen once. This chain uses TRBV9 with TRBJ1-6; no clear D gene. CDR1 and CDR2 (germline): SGDLS, YYNGEE. The CDR3 contains 15 residues. Trimming removed 0 bases from V and 5 bases from J, with 9 bases in between. CDR3 DNA sequence: TGTGCCAGCAGCGTAGCCGGGCTCCATAATTCACCCCTCCACTTT. Its protein product is CASSVAGLHNSPLHF.

The rearrangement uses TRBV6-5 and TRBJ1-5, with a weak D call TRBD1 (5 bases). This CDR3 region has 15 residues. Germline lookup yields CDR1 MNHEY and CDR2 SVGAGI. V was cut by 0 bases and J by 0 bases, with 6 bases left in between. The CDR3 region is CASSYSGASNQPQHF. In nucleotides, the CDR3 is TGTGCCAGCAGTTACTCAGGGGCTAGCAATCAGCCCCAGCATTTT.

This chain links TRBV7-3 with TRBJ1-1; D remains unclear. Germline CDR1 and CDR2: SGHTA and FQGTGA. V was clipped by 3 bases and J by 1 base, with 6 bases between them. This CDR3 has 13 residues. For the CDR3, the DNA is TGTGCCAGCAGCTTTACTCAGAACACTGAAGCTTTCTTT. This codes for CASSFTQNTEAFF.

This clonotype appeared a single time. The rearrangement uses TRBV28 and TRBJ1-4; D is possibly TRBD1 (6 bases). This CDR3 has 14 residues. Deletions cut 6 bases from V and 8 bases from J, with 16 bases between. CDR1 and CDR2 from the germline V gene are MDHEN and SYDVKM. The CDR3 spells CASSQTGASEKLFF. DNA for the CDR3: TGTGCCAGCAGCCAGACGGGGGCCTCGGAAAAACTGTTTTTT.

V and J are TRBV5-1 and TRBJ1-4, with D maybe TRBD1 (5 bases). The length of the CDR3 is 15 residues. The germline CDR1 and CDR2 sequences are SGHRS and YFSETQ. The V end was cut by 2 bases, the J end by 0 bases, with 8 bases between. This chain's CDR3 is CASSFMGATNEKLFF. The CDR3 nucleotides read TGCGCCAGCAGCTTCATGGGGGCAACTAATGAAAAACTGTTTTTT.